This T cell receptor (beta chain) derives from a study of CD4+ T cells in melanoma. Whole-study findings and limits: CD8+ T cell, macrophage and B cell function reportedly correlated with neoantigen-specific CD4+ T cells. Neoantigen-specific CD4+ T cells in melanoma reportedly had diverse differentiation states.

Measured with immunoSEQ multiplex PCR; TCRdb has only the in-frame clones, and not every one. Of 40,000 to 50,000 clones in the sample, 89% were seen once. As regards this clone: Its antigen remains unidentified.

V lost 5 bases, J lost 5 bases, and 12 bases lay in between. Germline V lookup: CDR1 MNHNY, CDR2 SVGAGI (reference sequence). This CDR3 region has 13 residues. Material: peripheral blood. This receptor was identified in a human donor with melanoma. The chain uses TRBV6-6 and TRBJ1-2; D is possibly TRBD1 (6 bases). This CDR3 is CASSPTGRYGYTF. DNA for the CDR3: TGTGCCAGCAGTCCGACAGGTCGATATGGCTACACCTTC.